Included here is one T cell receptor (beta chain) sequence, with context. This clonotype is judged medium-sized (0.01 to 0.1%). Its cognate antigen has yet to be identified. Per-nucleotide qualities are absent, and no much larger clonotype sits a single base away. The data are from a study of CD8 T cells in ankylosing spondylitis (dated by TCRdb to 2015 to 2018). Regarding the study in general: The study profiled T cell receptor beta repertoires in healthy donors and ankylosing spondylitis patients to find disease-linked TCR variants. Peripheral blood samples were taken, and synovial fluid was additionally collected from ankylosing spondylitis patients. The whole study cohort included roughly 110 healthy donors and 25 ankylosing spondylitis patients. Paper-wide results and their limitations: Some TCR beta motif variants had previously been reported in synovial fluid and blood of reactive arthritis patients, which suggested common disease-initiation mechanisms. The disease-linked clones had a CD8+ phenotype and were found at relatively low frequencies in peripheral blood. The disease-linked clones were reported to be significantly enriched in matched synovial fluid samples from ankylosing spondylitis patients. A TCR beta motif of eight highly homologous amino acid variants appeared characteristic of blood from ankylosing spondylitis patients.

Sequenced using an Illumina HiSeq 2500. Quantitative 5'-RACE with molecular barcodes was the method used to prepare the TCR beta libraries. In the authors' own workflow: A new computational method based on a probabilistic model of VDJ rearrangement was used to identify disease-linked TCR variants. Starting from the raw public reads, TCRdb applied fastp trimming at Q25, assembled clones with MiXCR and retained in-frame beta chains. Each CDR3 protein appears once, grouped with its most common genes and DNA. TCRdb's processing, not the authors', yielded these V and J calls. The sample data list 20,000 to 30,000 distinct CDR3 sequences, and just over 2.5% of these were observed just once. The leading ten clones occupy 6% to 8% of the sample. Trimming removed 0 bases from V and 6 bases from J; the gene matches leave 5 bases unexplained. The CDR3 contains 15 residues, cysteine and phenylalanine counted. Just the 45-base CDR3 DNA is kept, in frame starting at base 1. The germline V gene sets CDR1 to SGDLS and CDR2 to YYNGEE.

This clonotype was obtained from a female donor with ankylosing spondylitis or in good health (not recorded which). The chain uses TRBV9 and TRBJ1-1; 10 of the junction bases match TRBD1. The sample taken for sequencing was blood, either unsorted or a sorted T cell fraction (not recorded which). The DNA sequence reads TGTGCCAGCAGCGTAGTCGACAGGGGGCAAGCTGAAGCTTTCTTT. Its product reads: CASSVVDRGQAEAFF.